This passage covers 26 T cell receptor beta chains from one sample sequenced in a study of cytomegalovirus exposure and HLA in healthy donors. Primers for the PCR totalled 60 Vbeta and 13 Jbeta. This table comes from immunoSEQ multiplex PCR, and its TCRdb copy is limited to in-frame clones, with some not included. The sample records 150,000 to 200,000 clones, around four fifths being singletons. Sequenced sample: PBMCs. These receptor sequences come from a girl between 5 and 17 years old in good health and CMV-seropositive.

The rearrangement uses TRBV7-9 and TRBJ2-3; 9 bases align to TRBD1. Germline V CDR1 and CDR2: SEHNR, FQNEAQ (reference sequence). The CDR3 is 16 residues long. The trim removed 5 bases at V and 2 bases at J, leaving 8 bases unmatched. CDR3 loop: CASSPTGGRYTDTQYF. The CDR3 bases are TGTGCCAGCAGCCCAACAGGGGGCCGTTACACAGATACGCAGTATTTT.

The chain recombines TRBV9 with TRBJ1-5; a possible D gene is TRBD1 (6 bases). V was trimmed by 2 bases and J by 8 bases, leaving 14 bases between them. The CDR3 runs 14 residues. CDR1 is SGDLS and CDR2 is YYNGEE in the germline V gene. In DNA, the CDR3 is TGTGCCAGCAGCGTTCAGGGGTGGGGTGAGCCCCAGCATTTT. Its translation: CASSVQGWGEPQHF.

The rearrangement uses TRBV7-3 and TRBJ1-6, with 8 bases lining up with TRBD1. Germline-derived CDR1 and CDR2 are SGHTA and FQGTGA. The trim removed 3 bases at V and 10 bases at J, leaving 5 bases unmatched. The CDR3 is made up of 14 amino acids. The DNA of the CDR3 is TGTGCCAGCAGCTTGACAGGGGAGGTATCACCCCTCCACTTT. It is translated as CASSLTGEVSPLHF.

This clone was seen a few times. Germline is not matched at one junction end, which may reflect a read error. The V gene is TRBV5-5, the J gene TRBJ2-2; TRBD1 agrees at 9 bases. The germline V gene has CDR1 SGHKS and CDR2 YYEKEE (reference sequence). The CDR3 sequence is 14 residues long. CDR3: CAGRQGANTGELFF. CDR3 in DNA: TGTGCCGGCAGACAGGGGGCGAACACCGGGGAGCTGTTTTTT.

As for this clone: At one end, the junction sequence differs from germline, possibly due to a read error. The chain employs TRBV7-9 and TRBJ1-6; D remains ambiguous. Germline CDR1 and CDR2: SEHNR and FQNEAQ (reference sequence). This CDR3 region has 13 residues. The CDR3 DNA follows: TGTTCCAGCAGCTTAACAGACCCTTCACCCCTCCACTTT. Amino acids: CSSSLTDPSPLHF.

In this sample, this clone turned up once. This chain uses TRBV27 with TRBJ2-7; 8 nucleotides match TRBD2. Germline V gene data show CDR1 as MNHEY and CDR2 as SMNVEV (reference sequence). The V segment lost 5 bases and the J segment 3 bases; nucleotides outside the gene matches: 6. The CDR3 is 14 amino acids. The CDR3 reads CASSRAGGGYEQYF. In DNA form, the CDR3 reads TGTGCCAGCAGTCGCGCGGGGGGCGGCTACGAGCAGTACTTC.

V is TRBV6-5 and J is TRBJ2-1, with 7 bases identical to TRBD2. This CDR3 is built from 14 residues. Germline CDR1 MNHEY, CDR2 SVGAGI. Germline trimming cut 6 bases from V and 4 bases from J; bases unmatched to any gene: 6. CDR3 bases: TGTGCCAGCAGCCGAGGGACTACTTACAATGAGCAGTTCTTC. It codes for CASSRGTTYNEQFF.

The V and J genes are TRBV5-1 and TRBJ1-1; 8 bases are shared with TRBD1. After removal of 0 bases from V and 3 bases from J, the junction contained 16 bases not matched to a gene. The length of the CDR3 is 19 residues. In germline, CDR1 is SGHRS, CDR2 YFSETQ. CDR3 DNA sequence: TGCGCCAGCAGCTTGGGCGAATCCTGGGACAGGCGAACTTACACTGAAGCTTTCTTT. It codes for CASSLGESWDRRTYTEAFF.

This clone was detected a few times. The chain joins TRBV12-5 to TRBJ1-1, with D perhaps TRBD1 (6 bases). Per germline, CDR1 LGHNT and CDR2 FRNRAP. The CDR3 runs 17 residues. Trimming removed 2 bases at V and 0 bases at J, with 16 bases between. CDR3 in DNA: TGTGCTAGTGGTTTGACCCGAACGGACAGCGTGAACACTGAAGCTTTCTTT. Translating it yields CASGLTRTDSVNTEAFF. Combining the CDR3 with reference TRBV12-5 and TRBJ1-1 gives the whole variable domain DARVTQTPRHKVTEMGQEVTMRCQPILGHNTVFWYRQTMMQGLELLAYFRNRAPLDDSGMPKDRFSAEMPDATLATLKIQPSEPRDSAVYFCASGLTRTDSVNTEAFFGQGTRLTVV.

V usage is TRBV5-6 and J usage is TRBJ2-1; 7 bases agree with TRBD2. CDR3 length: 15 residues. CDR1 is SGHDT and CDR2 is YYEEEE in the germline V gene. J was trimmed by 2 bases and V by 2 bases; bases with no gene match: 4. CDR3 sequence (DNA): TGTGCCAGCAGCTTCGGGGGAGGGGCCTACAATGAGCAGTTCTTC. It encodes CASSFGGGAYNEQFF.

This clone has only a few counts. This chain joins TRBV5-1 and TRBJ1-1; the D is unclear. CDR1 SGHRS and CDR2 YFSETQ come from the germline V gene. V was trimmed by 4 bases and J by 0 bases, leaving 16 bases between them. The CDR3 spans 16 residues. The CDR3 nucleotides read TGCGCCAGCAGCCCGAAAATTGTCGCTATGAACACTGAAGCTTTCTTT. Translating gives CASSPKIVAMNTEAFF.

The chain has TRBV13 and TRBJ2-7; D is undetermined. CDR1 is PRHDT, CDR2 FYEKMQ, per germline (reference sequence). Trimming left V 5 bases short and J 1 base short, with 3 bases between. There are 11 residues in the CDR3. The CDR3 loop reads CASSHSYEQYF. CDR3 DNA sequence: TGTGCCAGCAGCCATTCCTACGAGCAGTACTTC.

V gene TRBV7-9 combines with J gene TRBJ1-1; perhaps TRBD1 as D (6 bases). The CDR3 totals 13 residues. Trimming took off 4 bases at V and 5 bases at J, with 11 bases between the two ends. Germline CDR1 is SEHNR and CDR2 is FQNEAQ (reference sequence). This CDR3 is CASSSRGGTEAFF. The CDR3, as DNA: TGTGCCAGCAGCTCCAGAGGGGGTACTGAAGCTTTCTTT.

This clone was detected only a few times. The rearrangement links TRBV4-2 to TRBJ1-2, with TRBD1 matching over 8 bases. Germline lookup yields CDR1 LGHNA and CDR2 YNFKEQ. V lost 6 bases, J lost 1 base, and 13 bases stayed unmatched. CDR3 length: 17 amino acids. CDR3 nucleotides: TGTGCCAGCAGACTATACGTAGGACAGGGAGTTAACTATGGCTACACCTTC. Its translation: CASRLYVGQGVNYGYTF.

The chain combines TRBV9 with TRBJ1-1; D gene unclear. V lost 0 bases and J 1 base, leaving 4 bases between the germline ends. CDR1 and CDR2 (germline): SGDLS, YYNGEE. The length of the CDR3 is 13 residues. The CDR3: CASSVAGNTEAFF. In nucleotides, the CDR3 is TGTGCCAGCAGCGTAGCCGGGAACACTGAAGCTTTCTTT.

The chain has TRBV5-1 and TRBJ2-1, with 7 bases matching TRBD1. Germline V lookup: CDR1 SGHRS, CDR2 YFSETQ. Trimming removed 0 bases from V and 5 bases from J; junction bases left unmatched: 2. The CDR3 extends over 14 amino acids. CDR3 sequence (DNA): TGCGCCAGCAGCTTGGAGACAGGGAACAATGAGCAGTTCTTC. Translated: CASSLETGNNEQFF.

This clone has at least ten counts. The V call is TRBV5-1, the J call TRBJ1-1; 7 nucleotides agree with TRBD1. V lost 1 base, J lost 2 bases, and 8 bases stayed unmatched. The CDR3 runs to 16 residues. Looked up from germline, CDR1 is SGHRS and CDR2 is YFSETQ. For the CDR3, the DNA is TGCGCCAGCAGCTTGAGGGCAGGGGGGAGCAACACTGAAGCTTTCTTT. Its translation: CASSLRAGGSNTEAFF. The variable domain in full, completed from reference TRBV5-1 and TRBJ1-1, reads KAGVTQTPRYLIKTRGQQVTLSCSPISGHRSVSWYQQTPGQGLQFLFEYFSETQRNKGNFPGRFSGRQFSNSRSEMNVSTLELGDSALYLCASSLRAGGSNTEAFFGQGTRLTVV.

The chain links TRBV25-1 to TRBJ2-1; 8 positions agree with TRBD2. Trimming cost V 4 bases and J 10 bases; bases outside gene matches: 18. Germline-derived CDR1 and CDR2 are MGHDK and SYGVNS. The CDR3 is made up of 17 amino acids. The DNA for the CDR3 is TGTGCCAGCAGTGGCTCCAGCCCTGCGGGGGGTCCAGAGGAGCAGTTCTTC. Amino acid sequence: CASSGSSPAGGPEEQFF. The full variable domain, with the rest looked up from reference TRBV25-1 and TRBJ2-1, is EADIYQTPRYLVIGTGKKITLECSQTMGHDKMYWYQQDPGMELHLIHYSYGVNSTEKGDLSSESTVSRIRTEHFPLTLESARPSHTSQYLCASSGSSPAGGPEEQFFGPGTRLTVL.

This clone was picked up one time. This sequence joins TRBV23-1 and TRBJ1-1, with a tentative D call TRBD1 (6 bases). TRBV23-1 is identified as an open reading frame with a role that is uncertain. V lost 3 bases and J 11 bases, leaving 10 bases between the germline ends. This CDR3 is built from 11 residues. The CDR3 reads CASSHHTGAFF. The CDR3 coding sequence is TGCGCCAGCAGTCACCATACAGGGGCTTTCTTT.

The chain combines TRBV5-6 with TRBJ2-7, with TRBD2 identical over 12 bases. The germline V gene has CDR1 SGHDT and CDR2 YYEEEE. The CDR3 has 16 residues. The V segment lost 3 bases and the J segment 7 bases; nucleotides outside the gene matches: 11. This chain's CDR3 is CASSSTSGLAGWEQYF. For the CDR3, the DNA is TGTGCCAGCAGCTCGACGTCCGGACTAGCGGGATGGGAGCAGTACTTC.

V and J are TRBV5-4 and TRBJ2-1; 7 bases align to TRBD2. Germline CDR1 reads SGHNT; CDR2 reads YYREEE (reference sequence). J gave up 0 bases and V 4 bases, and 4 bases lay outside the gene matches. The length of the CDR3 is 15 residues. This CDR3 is CASSQTSDSYNEQFF. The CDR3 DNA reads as TGTGCCAGCAGCCAAACTAGCGACTCCTACAATGAGCAGTTCTTC.

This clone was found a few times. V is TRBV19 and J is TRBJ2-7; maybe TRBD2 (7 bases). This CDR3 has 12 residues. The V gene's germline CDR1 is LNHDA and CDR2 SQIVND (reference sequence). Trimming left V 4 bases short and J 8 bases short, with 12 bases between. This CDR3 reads CASSTDGGQQYF. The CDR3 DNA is TGTGCCAGTAGTACGGACGGGGGGCAGCAGTACTTC.

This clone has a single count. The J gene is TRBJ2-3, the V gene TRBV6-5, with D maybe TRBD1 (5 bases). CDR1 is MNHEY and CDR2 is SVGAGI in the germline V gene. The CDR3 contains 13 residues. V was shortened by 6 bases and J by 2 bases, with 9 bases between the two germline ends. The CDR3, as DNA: TGTGCCAGCAGAAGACAGACCACAGATACGCAGTATTTT. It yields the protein CASRRQTTDTQYF.

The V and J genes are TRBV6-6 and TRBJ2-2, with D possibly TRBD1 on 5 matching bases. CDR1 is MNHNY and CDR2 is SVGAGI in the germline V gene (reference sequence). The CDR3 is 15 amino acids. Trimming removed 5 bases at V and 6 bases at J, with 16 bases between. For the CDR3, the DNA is TGTGCCAGCAGTGGTGCCACAGGTAGCCCCGGGGAGCTGTTTTTT. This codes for CASSGATGSPGELFF.

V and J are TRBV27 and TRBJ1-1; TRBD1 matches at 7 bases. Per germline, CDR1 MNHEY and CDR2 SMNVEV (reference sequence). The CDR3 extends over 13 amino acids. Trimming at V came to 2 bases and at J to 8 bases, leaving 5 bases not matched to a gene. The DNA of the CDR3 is TGTGCCAGCAGTTTACGAGACAGGGTAGAAGCTTTCTTT. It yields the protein CASSLRDRVEAFF.

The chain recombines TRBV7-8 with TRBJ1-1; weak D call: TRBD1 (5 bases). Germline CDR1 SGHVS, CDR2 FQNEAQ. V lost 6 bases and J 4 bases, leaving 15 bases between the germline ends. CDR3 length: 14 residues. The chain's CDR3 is CASRGVGGGTEAFF. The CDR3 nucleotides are TGTGCCAGCAGGGGTGTGGGGGGTGGCACTGAAGCTTTCTTT.